This T cell receptor (beta chain) was found in a study of blood T cell repertoires in COVID-19. CDR3 length: 15 amino acids. The ends were cut back, 4 bases at V and 0 bases at J, with 9 bases in the middle. The germline CDR1 and CDR2 sequences are LNHDA and SQIVND (reference sequence). The table came from immunoSEQ multiplex PCR; TCRdb's copy has only in-frame clones and leaves some out. Here the sample spans roughly 73,000 clones, roughly 90% being singletons. The chain is built from TRBV19 and TRBJ1-4; no reliable D call. Sequencing used peripheral blood. This receptor was obtained from a man aged 45-60 years with acute or convalescent COVID-19. The CDR3 bases are TGTGCCAGTAGTACCGGGTCTACAACTAATGAAAAACTGTTTTTT. Protein sequence: CASSTGSTTNEKLFF.